The sequence of this T cell receptor beta chain was determined in a study of T cells in women clearing cervical HPV infection. Study summary: With HLA typing for only a few women, HLA confounding remains possible.

Cervical HPV DNA detected by MY09/MY11 PCR, typed by dot-blot. Here immunoSEQ multiplex PCR was the method, and the copy in TCRdb shows in-frame clones only, minus some. The data include 21,000 or so clones; the top ten clones carry roughly 25%. Comment on this clone: The target antigen is unknown. One junction end disagrees with the germline gene, perhaps due to a read error. The DNA ends 3 residues before the CDR3 does, and the rest of the CDR3 is filled in from the germline J gene.

This CDR3 comprises 13 residues. Germline loops: CDR1 SSHAT, CDR2 FNYEAQ (reference sequence). Findings and caveats of the study: Repertoire richness, not evenness, was significantly elevated in CIN3+ cases versus controls. TRBV6-7 abundance was lower in cases than controls (around 0.1% versus 0.15%).

Sequencing was performed on blood buffy coat. The sequence came from a woman aged 18-70 years with a cervical HPV16 infection that either progressed to CIN3+ or cleared (not recorded which). This chain uses TRBV7-7 with TRBJ2-7; no clear D gene. CDR3 protein: CASSPYNSYEQYF. The part of the CDR3 DNA that was read is TGTGCTAGCAGCCCATACAACAGCTACGAG.